The T cell receptor beta chain under discussion was sequenced for a study of CD8 T cells in ankylosing spondylitis. TCRdb reprocessed the 5' RACE reads with MiXCR, giving one entry per CDR3 protein. In the table there are 85,000 to 100,000 distinct CDR3 sequences, 7.5% to 9% of which are singletons. Germline V gives CDR1 SEHNR, CDR2 FQNEAQ (reference sequence). Deletions cut 3 bases from V and 6 bases from J, with 8 bases between. The CDR3 consists of 12 residues. Study-wide findings and caveats: Earlier literature documents some of the motif variants in reactive arthritis synovial fluid and blood. Ankylosing spondylitis blood appeared to be characterized by a TCR beta motif of 8 or 9 highly homologous variants. Significant enrichment of disease-linked clones was reported in matched ankylosing spondylitis synovial fluid. Clones that were linked to disease were CD8+ and were relatively rare in peripheral blood.

This clonotype was counted only a few times. What it binds is unknown. J is TRBJ1-1 and V is TRBV7-9; D uncertain. The sequencing sample was made of blood, either unsorted or a sorted T cell fraction (not recorded which). The source is a male donor with ankylosing spondylitis or in good health (not recorded which). The CDR3 protein is CASSLWAPEAFF. The CDR3 region has the DNA TGTGCCAGCAGCTTGTGGGCCCCTGAAGCTTTCTTT.